Detailed here is one TCR beta chain. This clonotype was picked up one time. The target of this receptor is not known. Base qualities are not at hand, and no much larger clone is one base apart. A single read is weak support. High-throughput TCR beta sequencing profiled peripheral blood CD8+ and CD4+ T cells from healthy donors, Susac syndrome patients and multiple sclerosis patients. The Susac syndrome patients fulfilled recently defined diagnostic criteria for either definite or probable disease. Bulk CD8+ and CD4+ T cells were purified by magnetic negative isolation, whereas CD8+ TEMRA cells were enriched by FACS. Blood was drawn into EDTA tubes, processed within 24 hours, and PBMCs were isolated by density gradient centrifugation. PBMCs destined for TCR sequencing were cryopreserved in liquid nitrogen and later thawed in a 37 °C water bath. Purity of sorted or isolated CD4+, CD8+ and CD8+ TEMRA cells was at least 90%.

The CDR3 has 13 amino acids, counting the end cysteine and phenylalanine. CDR3 DNA is the only sequence kept; it has 39 bases, read in frame from the first base. CDR1 and CDR2, per the germline V gene, are SNHLY and FYNNEI. V loses 8 bases, J loses 0 bases, and the germline ends lie 11 bases apart. These data are taken from a study of CD8 T cells in Susac syndrome (dated 2019 in TCRdb). At the level of the whole study: Among the Susac syndrome patients who were sequenced, clinically active disease was present in about six and clinical remission was observed in roughly eight. At the time of blood withdrawal, Susac syndrome patients were either therapy-naive, taking corticosteroids (with some also receiving IVIg), or on IVIg alone. Repertoire sequencing was used to test whether CD8+ T cell activation and differentiation in Susac syndrome was antigen driven. The clonality of the CD8+ T cell repertoire was compared across approximately 11 healthy donors, around 14 Susac syndrome patients and roughly 16 multiple sclerosis patients. Study-wide conclusions, independent of this receptor: Under 20 and five Susac-specific public clones were found in the total CD8+ and CD8+ TEMRA repertoires, respectively. Susac syndrome CD8+ repertoires showed clonal expansion, highest in CD8+ TEMRA cells and greater in clinically active than remitting patients. The study acknowledged that relatively few individuals were included in the TCR sequencing and HLA analysis.

RNA was extracted using the RNeasy kit, and about 0.5 to 1 microgram was reverse transcribed with random hexamers. TCR beta CDR3 regions were amplified with the immunoSEQ multiplex PCR assay covering 54 Vbeta and 13 Jbeta segments. PCR amplification bias was corrected using a synthetic template baseline for primer optimization and computational correction. In the authors' own workflow: Reads were annotated to V, D and J genes per IMGT and analyzed with immunoSEQ Analyzer, keeping only productive sequences. Clonality was computed as one minus Shannon entropy normalized by log2 of the number of productive unique sequences. Public and private clones were assessed among the 100 most prevalent clones of each patient and control. A clone was defined as Susac-specific if it was absent from the healthy and MS cohorts, from some 980 published viral clones and from other ImmuneACCESS disease sequences. TCRdb reprocessed the public reads (quality trimming at Q25 with fastp, clone calling with MiXCR) and kept in-frame beta chains. Identical CDR3 protein sequences are pooled into one entry, listed with their most common genes and DNA. TCRdb's processing, not the authors', yielded these V and J calls. Here the sample has about 120,000 distinct CDR3 sequences; around 94% occur a single time. The ten biggest clones cover about 0.27% of the sample.

This sequence originates from a human donor with Susac syndrome. Recombination connected TRBV2 to TRBJ2-7; no confident D gene assignment can be made. Sequencing input: CD8+ T cells from PBMCs. The nucleotides are TGTGCCAGCCAACCGGGCAGCTCCTACGAGCAGTACTTC. This sequence encodes CASQPGSSYEQYF.